This T cell receptor beta chain was sequenced for a study of glioma-infiltrating T cells after dendritic cell vaccination. Study-level background: Patients had newly diagnosed or recurrent glioblastoma and received dendritic cell vaccines. Between about 2003 and 2013, patients got autologous tumor lysate-pulsed dendritic cell vaccines.

Study outcomes and limitations: TCR clonality showed no direct relationship with survival.

Time point reported: after dendritic cell vaccination, including at tumor progression/relapse. The PCR used 60 V beta and 13 J beta primers. Method: immunoSEQ multiplex PCR; TCRdb's copy keeps in-frame clones and lacks some. This table holds under 30,000 clones, approximately 89% found once. Notes on this clone: The antigen is unknown.

The CDR3 runs 16 residues. The V and J ends lost 1 base and 4 bases respectively, with 16 bases between them. The germline CDR1 and CDR2 sequences are SEHNR and FQNEAQ (reference sequence). The TCR originated in a human donor with glioblastoma. The sequencing here drew on blood, taken after dendritic cell vaccination. This chain connects TRBV7-9 to TRBJ2-5, with D possibly matching TRBD1 (6 bases). The CDR3 DNA reads TGTGCCAGCAGCTTAGTCGGCAGGGGAATAGGAGAGACCCAGTACTTC. Translation gives CASSLVGRGIGETQYF.